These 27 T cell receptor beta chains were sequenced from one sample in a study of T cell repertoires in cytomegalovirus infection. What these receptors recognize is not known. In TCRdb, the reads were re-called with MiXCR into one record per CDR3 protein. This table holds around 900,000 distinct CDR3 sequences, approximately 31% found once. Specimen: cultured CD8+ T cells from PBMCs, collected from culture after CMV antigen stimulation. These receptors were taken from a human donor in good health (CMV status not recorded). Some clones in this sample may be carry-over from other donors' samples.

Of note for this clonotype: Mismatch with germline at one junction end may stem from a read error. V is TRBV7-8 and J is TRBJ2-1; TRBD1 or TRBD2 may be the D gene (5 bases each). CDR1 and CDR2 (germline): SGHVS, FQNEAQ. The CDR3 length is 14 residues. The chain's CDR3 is CASGLAPGAGEQFF. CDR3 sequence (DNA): TGTGCCAGCGGCTTAGCGCCCGGGGCGGGTGAGCAGTTCTTC.

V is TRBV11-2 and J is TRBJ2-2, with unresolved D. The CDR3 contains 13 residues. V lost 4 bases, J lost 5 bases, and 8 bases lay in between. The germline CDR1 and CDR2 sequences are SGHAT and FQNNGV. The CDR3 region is CASSSRETGELFF. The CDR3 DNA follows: TGTGCCAGCAGCTCCCGTGAGACCGGGGAGCTGTTTTTT.

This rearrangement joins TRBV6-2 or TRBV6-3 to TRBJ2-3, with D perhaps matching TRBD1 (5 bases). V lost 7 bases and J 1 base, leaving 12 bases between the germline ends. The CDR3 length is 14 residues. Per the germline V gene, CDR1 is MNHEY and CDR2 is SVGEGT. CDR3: CASNPRTRTDTQYF. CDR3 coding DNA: TGTGCCAGCAACCCGCGGACACGCACAGATACGCAGTATTTT.

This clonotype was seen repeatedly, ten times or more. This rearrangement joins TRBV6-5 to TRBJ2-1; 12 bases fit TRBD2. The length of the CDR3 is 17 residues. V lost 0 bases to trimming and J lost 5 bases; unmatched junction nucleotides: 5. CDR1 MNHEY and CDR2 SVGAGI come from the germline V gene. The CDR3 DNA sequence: TGTGCCAGCAGTTACTCTGCTAGCGGGGGGGTGGACAATGAGCAGTTCTTC. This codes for CASSYSASGGVDNEQFF.

In DNA form, the CDR3 reads TGTGCCAGCAGCCCGGGGGGACTAGCGACCGAGACCCAGTACTTC. Translated: CASSPGGLATETQYF. The gene calls are TRBV27 and TRBJ2-5; 10 bases fit TRBD2. The trim removed 6 bases at V and 5 bases at J, leaving 9 bases unmatched. The germline V gene encodes CDR1 MNHEY and CDR2 SMNVEV (reference sequence). The CDR3 is 15 residues long.

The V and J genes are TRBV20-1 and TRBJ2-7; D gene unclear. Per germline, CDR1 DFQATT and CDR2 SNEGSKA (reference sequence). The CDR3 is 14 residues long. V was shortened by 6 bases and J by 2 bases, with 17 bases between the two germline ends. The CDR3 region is CSAGPRQETYEQYV. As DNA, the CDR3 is TGCAGTGCCGGCCCCCGCCAGGAAACCTACGAGCAGTACGTC.

The CDR3 sequence is CASSRGANVLTF. CDR3 DNA: TGTGCCAGCAGCCGGGGGGCCAACGTCCTGACTTTC. V and J are TRBV27 and TRBJ2-6, with D unclear. The V end was cut by 6 bases, the J end by 4 bases, with 4 bases between. From germline, CDR1 is MNHEY and CDR2 SMNVEV (reference sequence). The CDR3 length is 12 residues.

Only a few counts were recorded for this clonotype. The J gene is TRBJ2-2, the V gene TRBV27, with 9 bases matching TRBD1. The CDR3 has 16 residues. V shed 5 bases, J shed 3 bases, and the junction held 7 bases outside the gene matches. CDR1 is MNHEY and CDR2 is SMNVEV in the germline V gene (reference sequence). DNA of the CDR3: TGTGCCAGCAGTCCAGGGACAGGGAGTTACACCGGGGAGCTGTTTTTT. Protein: CASSPGTGSYTGELFF.

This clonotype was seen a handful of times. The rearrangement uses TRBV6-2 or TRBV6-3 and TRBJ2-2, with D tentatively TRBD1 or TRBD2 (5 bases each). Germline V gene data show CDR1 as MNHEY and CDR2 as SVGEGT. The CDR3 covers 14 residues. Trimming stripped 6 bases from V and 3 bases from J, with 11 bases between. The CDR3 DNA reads TGTGCCAGCAGCCCCGGGGCAGACACCGGGGAGCTGTTTTTT. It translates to CASSPGADTGELFF.

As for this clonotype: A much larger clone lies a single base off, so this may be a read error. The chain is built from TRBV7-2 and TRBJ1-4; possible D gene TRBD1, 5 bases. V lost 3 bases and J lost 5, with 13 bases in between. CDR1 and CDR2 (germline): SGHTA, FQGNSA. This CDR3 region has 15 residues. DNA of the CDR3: TGTGCCAGCAGCTTCTGGGGGAGCCTAAATGAAAAACTGTTTTTT. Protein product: CASSFWGSLNEKLFF.

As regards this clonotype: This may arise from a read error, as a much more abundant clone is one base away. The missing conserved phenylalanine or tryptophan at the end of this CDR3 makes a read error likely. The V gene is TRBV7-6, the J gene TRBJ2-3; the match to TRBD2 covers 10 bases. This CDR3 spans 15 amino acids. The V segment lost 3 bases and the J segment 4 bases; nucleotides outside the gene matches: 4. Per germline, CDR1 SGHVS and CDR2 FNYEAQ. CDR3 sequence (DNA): TGTGCCAGCAGCTTCGGGACTAGCGAAGCAGATACGCAGTATTAT. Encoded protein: CASSFGTSEADTQYY.

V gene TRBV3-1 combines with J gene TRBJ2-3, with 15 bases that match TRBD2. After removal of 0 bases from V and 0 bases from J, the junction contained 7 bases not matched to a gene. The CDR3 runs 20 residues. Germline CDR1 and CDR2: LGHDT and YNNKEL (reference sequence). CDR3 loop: CASSQDFGTSGGSSTDTQYF. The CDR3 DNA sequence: TGTGCCAGCAGCCAAGATTTTGGGACTAGCGGGGGGTCTAGCACAGATACGCAGTATTTT.

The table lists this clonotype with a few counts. The CDR3 DNA is TGTGCCAGCATTACAAGACTGTTCAATGAGCAGTTCTTC. Its translation: CASITRLFNEQFF. This sequence joins TRBV2 and TRBJ2-1; D remains ambiguous. This CDR3 has 13 residues. Germline V lookup: CDR1 SNHLY, CDR2 FYNNEI. Trimming took off 7 bases at V and 6 bases at J, with 13 bases between the two ends. Supplemented by reference TRBV2 and TRBJ2-1, the full variable domain reads EPEVTQTPSHQVTQMGQEVILRCVPISNHLYFYWYRQILGQKVEFLVSFYNNEISEKSEIFDDQFSVERPDGSNFTLKIRSTKLEDSAMYFCASITRLFNEQFFGPGTRLTVL.

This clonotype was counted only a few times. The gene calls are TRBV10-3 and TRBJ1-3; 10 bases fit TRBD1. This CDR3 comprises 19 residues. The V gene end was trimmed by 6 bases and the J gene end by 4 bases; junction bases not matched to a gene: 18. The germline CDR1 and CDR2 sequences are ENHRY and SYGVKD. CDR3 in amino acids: CAIRKTGGLGKSFGNTIYF. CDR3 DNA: TGTGCCATCAGGAAGACAGGGGGCCTTGGAAAATCGTTCGGAAACACCATATATTTT.

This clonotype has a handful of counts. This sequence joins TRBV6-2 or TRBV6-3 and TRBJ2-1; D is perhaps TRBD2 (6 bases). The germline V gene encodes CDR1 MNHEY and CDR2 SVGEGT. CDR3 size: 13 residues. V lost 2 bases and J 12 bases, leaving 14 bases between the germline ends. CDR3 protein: CASSYLLAYGQFF. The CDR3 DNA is TGTGCCAGCAGTTACCTTCTAGCGTATGGGCAGTTCTTC.

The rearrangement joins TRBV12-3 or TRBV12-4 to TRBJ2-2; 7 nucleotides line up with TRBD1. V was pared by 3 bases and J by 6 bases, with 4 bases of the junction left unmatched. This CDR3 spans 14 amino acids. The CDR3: CASSFRGPAGELFF. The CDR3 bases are TGTGCCAGCAGTTTTAGGGGGCCGGCCGGGGAGCTGTTTTTT.

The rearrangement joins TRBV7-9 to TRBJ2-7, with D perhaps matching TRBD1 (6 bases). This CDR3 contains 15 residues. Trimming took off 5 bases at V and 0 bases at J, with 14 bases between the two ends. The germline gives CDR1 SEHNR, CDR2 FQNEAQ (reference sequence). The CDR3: CASSPQGQPSYEQYV. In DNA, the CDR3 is TGTGCCAGCAGCCCACAGGGTCAGCCCTCCTACGAGCAGTACGTC.

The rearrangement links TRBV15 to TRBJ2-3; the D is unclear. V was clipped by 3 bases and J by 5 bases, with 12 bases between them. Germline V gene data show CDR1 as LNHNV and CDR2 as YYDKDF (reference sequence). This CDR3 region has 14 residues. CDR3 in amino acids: CATSSTEGLDTQYF. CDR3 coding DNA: TGTGCCACCAGCAGTACCGAAGGGTTAGATACGCAGTATTTT.

This CDR3 reads CASSLRDLHPYGYTF. CDR3 bases: TGTGCCAGCAGCCTCCGGGACCTACACCCCTATGGCTACACCTTC. The chain carries TRBV12-3 or TRBV12-4 and TRBJ1-2, with D perhaps TRBD1 (5 bases). The CDR3 consists of 15 residues. V gave up 6 bases and J gave up 4 bases, with 18 bases separating them.

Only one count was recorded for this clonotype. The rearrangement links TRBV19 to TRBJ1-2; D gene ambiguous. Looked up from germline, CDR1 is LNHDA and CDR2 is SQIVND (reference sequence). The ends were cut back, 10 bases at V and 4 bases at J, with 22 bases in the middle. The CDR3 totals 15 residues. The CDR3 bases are TGTGCCACCCTTCCGGCCCCCTTCTCTTTCTATGGCTACACCTTC. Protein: CATLPAPFSFYGYTF.

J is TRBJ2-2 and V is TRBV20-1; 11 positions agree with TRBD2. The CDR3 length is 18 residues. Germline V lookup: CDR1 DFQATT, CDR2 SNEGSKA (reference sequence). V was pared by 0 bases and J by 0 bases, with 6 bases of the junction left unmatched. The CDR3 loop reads CSARDPTSGGPNTGELFF. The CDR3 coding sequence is TGCAGTGCTAGAGATCCAACTAGCGGGGGCCCGAACACCGGGGAGCTGTTTTTT.

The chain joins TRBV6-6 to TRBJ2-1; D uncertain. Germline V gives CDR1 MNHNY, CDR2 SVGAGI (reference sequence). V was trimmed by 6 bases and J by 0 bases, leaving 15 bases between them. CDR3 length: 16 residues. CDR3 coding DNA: TGTGCCAGCAGCTCTCCCTGGCCCAGCTCCTACAATGAGCAGTTCTTC. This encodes CASSSPWPSSYNEQFF.

As DNA, the CDR3 is TGTGCCAGCGGCTTCTATCAGCCCCAGCATTTT. This encodes CASGFYQPQHF. The chain is built from TRBV27 and TRBJ1-5; D not resolved. This CDR3 is 11 amino acids long. V lost 8 bases and J 5 bases, leaving 7 bases between the germline ends. Looked up from germline, CDR1 is MNHEY and CDR2 is SMNVEV (reference sequence).

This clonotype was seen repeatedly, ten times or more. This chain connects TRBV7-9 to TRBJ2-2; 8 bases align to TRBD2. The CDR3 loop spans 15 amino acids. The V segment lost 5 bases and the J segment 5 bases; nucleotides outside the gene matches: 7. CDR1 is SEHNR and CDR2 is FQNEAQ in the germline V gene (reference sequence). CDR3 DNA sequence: TGTGCCAGCAGCCAAAGGACTAGCTTGACCGGGGAGCTGTTTTTT. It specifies CASSQRTSLTGELFF.

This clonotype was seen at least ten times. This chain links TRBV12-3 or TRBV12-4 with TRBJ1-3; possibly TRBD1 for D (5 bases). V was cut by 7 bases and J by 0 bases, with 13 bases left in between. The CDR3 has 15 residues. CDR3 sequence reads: CASISGGTSGNTIYF. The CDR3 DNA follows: TGTGCCAGCATTTCTGGGGGGACCTCTGGAAACACCATATATTTT.

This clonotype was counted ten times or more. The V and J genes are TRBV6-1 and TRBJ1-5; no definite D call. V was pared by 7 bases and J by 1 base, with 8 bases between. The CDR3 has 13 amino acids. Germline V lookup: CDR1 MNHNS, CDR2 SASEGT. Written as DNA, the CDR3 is TGTGCCAGCAAGGAGTGGAGCAATCAGCCCCAGCATTTT. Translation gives CASKEWSNQPQHF.

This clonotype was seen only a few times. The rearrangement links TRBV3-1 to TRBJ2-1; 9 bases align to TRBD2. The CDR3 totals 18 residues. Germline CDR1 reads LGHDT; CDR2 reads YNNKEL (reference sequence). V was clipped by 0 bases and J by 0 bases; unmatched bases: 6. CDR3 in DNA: TGTGCCAGCAGCCAAGATCCCAGCGGGGGGCCCTCCTACAATGAGCAGTTCTTC. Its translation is CASSQDPSGGPSYNEQFF.